The 31 T cell receptor beta chains below come from one sample, sequenced in a study of blood T cell repertoires in COVID-19. Data came from immunoSEQ multiplex PCR; TCRdb stores just in-frame clones and leaves some out. Among 330,000 or so clones listed, about 90% were seen once. Sequencing input: PBMCs or T cells enriched from blood (not recorded which). Receptors originate from a woman in her 30s who had been exposed to COVID-19.

This CDR3 reads CASSDSASAKNIQYF. DNA of the CDR3: TGTGCCAGCAGTGACAGCGCTTCAGCCAAAAACATTCAGTACTTC. The rearrangement uses TRBV2 and TRBJ2-4; D is unclear. There are 15 residues in the CDR3. Trimming left V 3 bases short and J 0 bases short, with 9 bases between. Germline V gene sequence: CDR1 SNHLY, CDR2 FYNNEI.

The chain combines TRBV15 with TRBJ2-2; D not certain. CDR3 length: 12 residues. Germline lookup yields CDR1 LNHNV and CDR2 YYDKDF (reference sequence). Trimming stripped 3 bases from V and 6 bases from J, with 5 bases between. The CDR3 loop reads CATSRQAGELFF. The CDR3 DNA sequence: TGTGCCACCAGCAGGCAGGCCGGGGAGCTGTTTTTT.

This sequence joins TRBV15 and TRBJ1-5, with 7 bases that match TRBD1. CDR1 is LNHNV, CDR2 YYDKDF, per germline (reference sequence). V was clipped by 1 base and J by 5 bases; unmatched bases: 2. CDR3 length equals 14 residues. The CDR3 DNA reads as TGTGCCACCAGCAGAGGGCAGGGGGATCAGCCCCAGCATTTT. Its translation is CATSRGQGDQPQHF.

The chain joins TRBV28 to TRBJ1-2; 8 nucleotides align to TRBD1. Germline-derived CDR1 and CDR2 are MDHEN and SYDVKM. Trimming cost V 5 bases and J 9 bases; bases outside gene matches: 8. This CDR3 comprises 13 residues. CDR3: CASSLSRDRRYTF. The CDR3, as DNA: TGTGCCAGCAGTCTAAGCCGGGACAGGCGCTACACCTTC.

The chain links TRBV24-1 to TRBJ1-1, with a weak D call TRBD1 (5 bases). The germline V and J ends were trimmed by 2 bases and 11 bases, with 14 bases remaining between them. From germline, CDR1 is KGHDR and CDR2 SFDVKD. CDR3 length equals 13 residues. The CDR3 region is CATSDSWGEMAFF. The CDR3 region has the DNA TGTGCCACCAGTGATTCGTGGGGGGAGATGGCTTTCTTT.

This CDR3 is CASSLAPGYEQYF. The CDR3, as DNA: TGTGCCAGCAGCTTAGCCCCGGGGTACGAGCAGTACTTC. The rearrangement joins TRBV7-2 to TRBJ2-7; maybe TRBD2 (5 bases). Trimming left V 0 bases short and J 4 bases short, with 7 bases between. The CDR3 extends over 13 amino acids. Germline-derived CDR1 and CDR2 are SGHTA and FQGNSA. The full variable domain, rest sourced from reference TRBV7-2 and TRBJ2-7, is GAGVSQSPSNKVTEKGKDVELRCDPISGHTALYWYRQSLGQGLEFLIYFQGNSAPDKSGLPSDRFSAERTGGSVSTLTIQRTQQEDSAVYLCASSLAPGYEQYFGPGTRLTVT.

The V gene is TRBV7-9, the J gene TRBJ1-2, with TRBD1 matching 8 bases. V lost 4 bases, J lost 10 bases, and 11 bases stayed unmatched. The CDR3 is 14 amino acids. Germline assignment: CDR1 SEHNR and CDR2 FQNEAQ (reference sequence). CDR3 in DNA: TGTGCCAGCAGCTCCTCGGACAGGGAGTTGGTCTACACCTTC. This gives the protein CASSSSDRELVYTF.

The chain combines TRBV18 with TRBJ2-5; 10 positions agree with TRBD2. Germline assignment: CDR1 KGHSH and CDR2 LQKENI. This CDR3 is built from 16 residues. The trim removed 3 bases at V and 1 base at J, leaving 5 bases unmatched. CDR3 DNA sequence: TGTGCCAGCTCACCCTGGACTAGCGGCTTCCAAGAGACCCAGTACTTC. Protein: CASSPWTSGFQETQYF.

This clone occurred once. The V call is TRBV3-1 (or the pseudogene TRBV3-2), the J call TRBJ2-7; a weak D match, TRBD2 (7 bases). Germline CDR1 LGHDT, CDR2 YNNKEL (reference sequence). The CDR3 has 15 residues. V was clipped by 3 bases and J by 3 bases, with 15 bases between them. The CDR3 sequence: CASSQGRGHFYEQYF. The CDR3 nucleotides are TGTGCCAGCAGCCAGGGGAGGGGACACTTCTACGAGCAGTACTTC.

The chain recombines TRBV10-3 with TRBJ2-2, with TRBD2 matching 9 bases. Germline CDR1 ENHRY, CDR2 SYGVKD. This CDR3 comprises 16 residues. V shed 4 bases and J 5 bases; nucleotides not matched to a gene: 8. The CDR3 DNA sequence: TGTGCCATCAGTGGTGCAGGACTAGCGTCAACCGGGGAGCTGTTTTTT. Protein product: CAISGAGLASTGELFF.

This chain uses TRBV14 with TRBJ2-2; no clear D gene. The CDR3 has 15 amino acids. V was clipped by 0 bases and J by 2 bases, with 7 bases between them. Germline CDR1 reads SGHDN; CDR2 reads FVKESK. CDR3 in DNA: TGTGCCAGCAGCCAAGATGGGCGTAACACCGGGGAGCTGTTTTTT. Its translation is CASSQDGRNTGELFF.

In its sample, this clone was seen a few times. V and J are TRBV5-4 and TRBJ2-2; no reliable D call. Trimming shortened V by 4 bases and J by 2 bases, and 12 bases separated the two germline ends. This CDR3 contains 15 residues. The germline CDR1 and CDR2 sequences are SGHNT and YYREEE (reference sequence). In nucleotides, the CDR3 is TGTGCCAGCAGCCCATCGACTGATAACACCGGGGAGCTGTTTTTT. Its protein product is CASSPSTDNTGELFF. The whole variable domain, filled in from reference TRBV5-4 and TRBJ2-2, reads ETGVTQSPTHLIKTRGQQVTLRCSSQSGHNTVSWYQQALGQGPQFIFQYYREEENGRGNFPPRFSGLQFPNYSSELNVNALELDDSALYLCASSPSTDNTGELFFGEGSRLTVL.

The chain is built from TRBV10-3 and TRBJ1-2; TRBD1 agrees at 8 bases. Germline V gene sequence: CDR1 ENHRY, CDR2 SYGVKD. V lost 0 bases and J lost 7; bases outside the gene matches: 13. The CDR3 covers 17 residues. The CDR3 reads CAISESSADRAQAGYTF. CDR3 DNA sequence: TGTGCCATCAGTGAGTCGAGTGCGGACAGGGCCCAGGCTGGCTACACCTTC.

The rearrangement joins TRBV6-2 or TRBV6-3 to TRBJ2-2; 7 bases align to TRBD2. Germline-derived CDR1 and CDR2 are MNHEY and SVGEGT. V was pared by 4 bases and J by 0 bases, with 11 bases of the junction left unmatched. This CDR3 is 18 amino acids long. CDR3 coding DNA: TGTGCCAGCAGTTCCCAGCGGGACCCGGGCTCGAACACCGGGGAGCTGTTTTTT. Translating it yields CASSSQRDPGSNTGELFF.

The DNA of the CDR3 is TGTGCCAGCAGCGACCTGGCGGGAGCCGCAGATACGCAGTATTTT. Its translation: CASSDLAGAADTQYF. The chain recombines TRBV3-1 (or the pseudogene TRBV3-2) with TRBJ2-3; TRBD2 matches 7 bases. The CDR3 extends over 15 amino acids. Germline assignment: CDR1 LGHDT and CDR2 YNNKEL (reference sequence). J lost 4 bases, V lost 5 bases, and 9 bases had no gene match.

J is TRBJ1-4 and V is TRBV2, with a tentative D call TRBD1 (5 bases). CDR1 and CDR2 from the germline V gene are SNHLY and FYNNEI. The CDR3 has 13 residues. With 7 bases removed from V and 8 bases from J, the gap between germline ends came to 14 bases. The CDR3 protein is CASNRGIGEKLFF. CDR3 nucleotide sequence: TGTGCCAGCAACCGGGGGATTGGGGAAAAACTGTTTTTT.

This rearrangement joins TRBV29-1 to TRBJ2-7; a weak D match, TRBD1 (6 bases). Germline V gene sequence: CDR1 SQVTM, CDR2 ANQGSEA. The V gene lost 6 bases and the J gene lost 0 bases, with 12 bases spanning the gap. CDR3 length: 13 amino acids. The CDR3 DNA follows: TGCAGCGTCTGGCAGGGGAGCTCCTACGAGCAGTACTTC. It codes for CSVWQGSSYEQYF.

This sequence joins TRBV2 and TRBJ2-5, with 11 nucleotides matching TRBD1. The CDR3 is made up of 13 amino acids. Germline values: CDR1 SNHLY, CDR2 FYNNEI. The V gene end was trimmed by 8 bases and the J gene end by 5 bases; junction bases not matched to a gene: 4. The DNA of the CDR3 is TGTGCCAGCCGGGACAGGGGGTTGGAGACCCAGTACTTC. Protein: CASRDRGLETQYF.

The gene calls are TRBV7-9 and TRBJ2-1; D is perhaps TRBD2 (6 bases). Trimming took off 1 base at V and 6 bases at J, with 7 bases between the two ends. CDR1 is SEHNR and CDR2 is FQNEAQ in the germline V gene (reference sequence). The CDR3 extends over 13 amino acids. The CDR3 coding sequence is TGTGCCAGCAGCTTAGACGGGGGCAATGAGCAGTTCTTC. Protein product: CASSLDGGNEQFF.

The chain is built from TRBV18 and TRBJ2-2; maybe TRBD2 (5 bases). CDR3 size: 15 residues. The V gene's germline CDR1 is KGHSH and CDR2 LQKENI. Trimming stripped 3 bases from V and 4 bases from J, with 12 bases between. This chain's CDR3 is CASSPQEGVTGELFF. As DNA, the CDR3 is TGTGCCAGCTCACCCCAAGAGGGAGTCACCGGGGAGCTGTTTTTT.

The chain links TRBV19 to TRBJ2-7; D is perhaps TRBD1 (6 bases). Germline lookup yields CDR1 LNHDA and CDR2 SQIVND (reference sequence). This CDR3 is built from 17 residues. The V end lost 3 bases, the J end lost 3 bases, and 21 bases lay between the germline ends. CDR3: CASSISVDGTSLYEQYF. The CDR3 coding sequence is TGTGCCAGTAGTATCTCGGTCGACGGGACAAGCCTCTACGAGCAGTACTTC.

As for this clone: Distinct nucleotide sequences in the sample also encode this CDR3. The chain combines TRBV28 with TRBJ1-1; D is unclear. This CDR3 is 12 amino acids long. Germline V gene data show CDR1 as MDHEN and CDR2 as SYDVKM. Trimming pared 3 bases from V and 6 bases from J, leaving 8 bases between. DNA for the CDR3: TGTGCCAGCAGTTTGAGCGGATCTGAAGCTTTCTTT. Its translation: CASSLSGSEAFF.

J is TRBJ1-5 and V is TRBV12-3 or TRBV12-4; D ambiguous. CDR3 length: 13 amino acids. Between the trimmed V and J ends, which lost 4 bases and 7 bases, there was a span of 11 bases. CDR3 DNA sequence: TGTGCCAGCAGTTCCCTGGGGAGGCAGCCCCAGCATTTT. Its protein product is CASSSLGRQPQHF.

The chain has TRBV5-1 and TRBJ2-7, with D possibly matching TRBD2 (7 bases). CDR3 size: 12 residues. Germline values: CDR1 SGHRS, CDR2 YFSETQ. V lost 4 bases and J 6 bases, leaving 11 bases between the germline ends. CDR3 in DNA: TGCGCCAGCAGCAAGGGAGGGGGCGAGCAGTACTTC. Encoded protein: CASSKGGGEQYF.

Here the CDR3 DNA reads TGCGCCAGCAGCTTGACCACAACACCTTTGACAGGAGCTTACGAGCAGTACTTC. It translates to CASSLTTTPLTGAYEQYF. V is TRBV5-1 and J is TRBJ2-7; D is possibly TRBD1 (6 bases). Deletions cut 1 base from V and 4 bases from J, with 24 bases between. CDR3 length: 18 residues. Germline V gives CDR1 SGHRS, CDR2 YFSETQ.

The rearrangement joins TRBV30 to TRBJ1-2, with TRBD1 matching 9 bases. The CDR3 runs 12 residues. Germline CDR1 reads GTSNPN; CDR2 reads SVGIG (reference sequence). V trimming: 8 bases; J trimming: 2 bases; junction bases outside the gene matches: 3. The CDR3 spells CAAGTGNYGYTF. Written as DNA, the CDR3 is TGTGCCGCCGGGACAGGGAACTATGGCTACACCTTC.

The chain couples TRBV13 to TRBJ1-2, with a tentative D call TRBD1 (5 bases). This CDR3 spans 18 amino acids. CDR1 is PRHDT and CDR2 is FYEKMQ in the germline V gene (reference sequence). V shed 1 base and J shed 6 bases, with 24 bases lying between them. This CDR3 reads CASSLVRSGAGEENGYTF. DNA of the CDR3: TGTGCCAGCAGCTTAGTGAGATCAGGAGCGGGGGAGGAGAATGGCTACACCTTC.

The chain uses TRBV19 and TRBJ1-4; tentatively, D is TRBD1 (5 bases). The germline V gene has CDR1 LNHDA and CDR2 SQIVND (reference sequence). V lost 5 bases, J lost 5 bases, and 15 bases lay in between. The CDR3 sequence is 15 residues long. CDR3: CASSAPRGGNEKLFF. CDR3 coding DNA: TGTGCCAGTAGTGCGCCCCGGGGGGGGAATGAAAAACTGTTTTTT.

The chain couples TRBV28 to TRBJ2-3; TRBD2 agrees at 11 bases. Per germline, CDR1 MDHEN and CDR2 SYDVKM. CDR3 length: 15 amino acids. V shed 2 bases and J 4 bases; nucleotides not matched to a gene: 2. CDR3: CASSLRTSGPDTQYF. For the CDR3, the DNA is TGTGCCAGCAGTTTACGGACTAGCGGGCCAGATACGCAGTATTTT.

The chain couples TRBV28 to TRBJ1-6; perhaps TRBD1 as D (6 bases). The V gene's germline CDR1 is MDHEN and CDR2 SYDVKM. Trimming took off 3 bases at V and 6 bases at J, with 12 bases between the two ends. The length of the CDR3 is 15 residues. CDR3 sequence: CASSFSGAGNSPLHF. In nucleotides, the CDR3 is TGTGCCAGCAGTTTTTCAGGGGCGGGTAATTCACCCCTCCACTTT.

This chain uses TRBV6-5 with TRBJ2-3; the match to TRBD2 covers 7 bases. Unmatched junction bases numbered 4, after V lost 2 bases and J lost 5 bases. The CDR3 spans 14 residues. Germline values: CDR1 MNHEY, CDR2 SVGAGI. The CDR3 sequence is CASSYSGKGDTQYF. The CDR3 coding sequence is TGTGCCAGCAGTTACAGCGGGAAAGGAGATACGCAGTATTTT.